Only a few counts were recorded for the clone carrying this T cell receptor beta chain. Germline V gives CDR1 SGHNT, CDR2 YYREEE (reference sequence). This CDR3 is built from 15 residues. Trimming took 4 bases from V and 6 from J; bases not matched to a gene: 3. This specimen belongs to a study of T cells after yellow fever vaccination. Across the whole study: It was SMART-Seq v4 Ultra Low Input that prepared the fractions with low cell numbers.

TCRdb processed the 5' RACE reads anew with MiXCR; each CDR3 protein has one entry. The sample lists 120,000 or so distinct CDR3 sequences, 7.5% to 10% occurring once. This TCR was recovered from a man younger than 35 who received the YFV17D yellow fever vaccine. The J gene is TRBJ2-1, the V gene TRBV5-4; 14 bases map to TRBD2. The starting material was CD8+ T cells sorted from PBMCs, obtained on the day of the yellow fever booster vaccination. CDR3 protein: CASSLGLAGVNEQFF. CDR3 DNA sequence: TGTGCCAGCAGCCTGGGACTAGCGGGGGTCAATGAGCAGTTCTTC. The whole variable domain, remainder taken from reference TRBV5-4 and TRBJ2-1, is ETGVTQSPTHLIKTRGQQVTLRCSSQSGHNTVSWYQQALGQGPQFIFQYYREEENGRGNFPPRFSGLQFPNYSSELNVNALELDDSALYLCASSLGLAGVNEQFFGPGTRLTVL.